The rows below give T cell receptor beta chains drawn from one sample of a study of T-cell memory formation after mild COVID-19. TCRdb processed the 5' RACE reads anew with MiXCR; each CDR3 protein has one entry. The repertoire holds about 280,000 distinct CDR3 sequences, with less than 9.5% as singletons. Material: PBMCs or a T cell subset sorted from them (not recorded which). The receptors come from a man between 18 and 35 years old who had mild COVID-19 (a few samples of this study predate the infection). Cell type and time point are not known. Each CDR3 is given with its conserved first and last residue. Each record gives: clone size, J gene, D gene, V gene, CDR3 DNA, CDR3 protein. The D gene is left open where the match is weak. Not all rows give a size; the values are once, few, many and, for expanded clones, a class.

>-|TRBJ2-7|-|TRBV9
TGTGCCAGCAGCGTAGACCTAGCCTCCTACGAGCAGTACTTC
CASSVDLASYEQYF
>-|TRBJ2-2|-|TRBV12-3/TRBV12-4
TGTGCCAGCAGTCCCCTGGCGGGGGCGTCCACCGGGGAGCTGTTTTTT
CASSPLAGASTGELFF
>-|TRBJ2-5|TRBD2|TRBV15
TGTGCCACCAGCAGAGATCAGCGGGGGTGGGAGACCCAGTACTTC
CATSRDQRGWETQYF
>-|TRBJ2-6|-|TRBV28
TGTGCCAGCATCAAAACAGGGAGCGCTGGGGCCAACGTCCTGACTTTC
CASIKTGSAGANVLTF
>few|TRBJ2-7|TRBD2|TRBV4-1
TGCGCCAGCAGCCAATCCTTAGCGGGGGGGCGGGAGCAGTACTTC
CASSQSLAGGREQYF
>few|TRBJ2-5|-|TRBV4-3
TGCGCCAGCAGCCGACAGGTTGGGGAGACCCAGTACTTC
CASSRQVGETQYF
>few|TRBJ1-6|-|TRBV7-2
TGTGCCAGCAGCTTAGTGGAGGCACGCCTTAATTCACCCCTCCACTTT
CASSLVEARLNSPLHF
>-|TRBJ1-5|-|TRBV20-1
TGCAGTGTAAGGGCAGGACCTAATCAGCCCCAGCATTTT
CSVRAGPNQPQHF
>-|TRBJ2-1|TRBD1|TRBV5-6
TGTGCCAGCAGCTTGAGTGACAGGGGAAACTCCTACAATGAGCAGTTCTTC
CASSLSDRGNSYNEQFF
>few|TRBJ2-5|-|TRBV30
TGTGCCTGGAGTGACCCTTCGGGGTACCAAGAGACCCAGTACTTC
CAWSDPSGYQETQYF
>few|TRBJ1-5|-|TRBV7-9
TGTGCCAGCAGCCCGGAGGGGGGACAGCCCCAGCATTTT
CASSPEGGQPQHF
>-|TRBJ2-4|-|TRBV11-1
TGTGCCAGCAGCTTAGGTGACATTGCCAAAAACATTCAGTACTTC
CASSLGDIAKNIQYF
>many|TRBJ1-6|-|TRBV13
TGTGCCAGCAGCCAAGCCCGGGGGGGGCCCCTCCACTTT
CASSQARGGPLHF
>many|TRBJ1-6|-|TRBV5-1
TGCGCCAGCCGCGGTCAGGTTAATTCACCCCTCCACTTT
CASRGQVNSPLHF
>many|TRBJ2-7|TRBD1|TRBV30
TGTGCCTGGAGTGCCGGACAGGGGGCGATAGGATCCTACGAGCAGTACTTC
CAWSAGQGAIGSYEQYF
>-|TRBJ1-1|-|TRBV25-1
TGTGCCAGCAGTGCCACCGGACAACCGAACACTGAAGCTTTCTTT
CASSATGQPNTEAFF
>-|TRBJ2-5|TRBD1|TRBV18
TGTGCCAGCTCACGTCGACAGGGGCTTTTTATTAGAGAGACCCAGTACTTC
CASSRRQGLFIRETQYF
>many|TRBJ2-7|TRBD1|TRBV6-5
TGTGCCAGCAGGCACCGGGACAGCCTTTTCTACGAGCAGTACTTC
CASRHRDSLFYEQYF
>few|TRBJ2-1|TRBD2|TRBV11-2
TGTGCCAGCAGCACATGGGGCGGGGGGGCCTCCTACAATGAGCAGTTCTTC
CASSTWGGGASYNEQFF